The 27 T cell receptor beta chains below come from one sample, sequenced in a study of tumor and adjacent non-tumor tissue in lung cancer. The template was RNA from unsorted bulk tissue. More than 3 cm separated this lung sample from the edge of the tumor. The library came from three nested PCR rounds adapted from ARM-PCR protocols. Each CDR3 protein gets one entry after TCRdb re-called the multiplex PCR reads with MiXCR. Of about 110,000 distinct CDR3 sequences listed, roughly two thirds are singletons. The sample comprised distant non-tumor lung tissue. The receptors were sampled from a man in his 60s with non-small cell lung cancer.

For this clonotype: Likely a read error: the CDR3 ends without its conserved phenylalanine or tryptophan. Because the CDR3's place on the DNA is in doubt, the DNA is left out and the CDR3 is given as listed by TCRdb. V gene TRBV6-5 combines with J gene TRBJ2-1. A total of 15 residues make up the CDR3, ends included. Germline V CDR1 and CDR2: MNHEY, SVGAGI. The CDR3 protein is CASSSTGGSYNEHFL.

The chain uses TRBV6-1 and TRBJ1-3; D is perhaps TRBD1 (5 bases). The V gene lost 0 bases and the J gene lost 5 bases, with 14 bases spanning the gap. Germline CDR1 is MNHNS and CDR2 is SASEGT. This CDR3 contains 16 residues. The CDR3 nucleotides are TGTGCCAGCAGTGAAGCCCCGGGACTGGCTAGAAACACCATATATTTT. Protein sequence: CASSEAPGLARNTIYF.

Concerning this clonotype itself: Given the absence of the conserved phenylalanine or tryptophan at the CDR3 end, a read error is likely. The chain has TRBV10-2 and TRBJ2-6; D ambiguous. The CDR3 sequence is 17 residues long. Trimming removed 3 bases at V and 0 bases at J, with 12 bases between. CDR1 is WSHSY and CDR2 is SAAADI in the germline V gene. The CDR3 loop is CASSEGSAISGANVLTY. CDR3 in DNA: TGCGCCAGCAGTGAAGGAAGCGCGATCTCTGGGGCCAACGTCCTGACTTAC.

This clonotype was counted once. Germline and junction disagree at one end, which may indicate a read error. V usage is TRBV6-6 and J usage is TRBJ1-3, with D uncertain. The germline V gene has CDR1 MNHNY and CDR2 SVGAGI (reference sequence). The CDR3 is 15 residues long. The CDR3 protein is CDSSYLTDSGNTIYF. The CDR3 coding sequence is TGTGACAGCAGTTACCTTACGGACTCTGGAAACACCATATATTTT.

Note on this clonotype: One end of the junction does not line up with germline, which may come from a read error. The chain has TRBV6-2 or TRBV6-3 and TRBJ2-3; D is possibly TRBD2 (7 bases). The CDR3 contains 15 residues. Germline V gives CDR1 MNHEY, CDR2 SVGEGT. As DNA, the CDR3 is TGTGCCAGGAGTTGCCGGCGGGGGCGCGCAGATACGCAGTATTTT. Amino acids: CARSCRRGRADTQYF.

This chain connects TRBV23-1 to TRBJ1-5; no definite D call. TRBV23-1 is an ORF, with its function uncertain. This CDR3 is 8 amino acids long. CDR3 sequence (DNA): TGCTCCACCGAACCCCAGCATTTT. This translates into CSTEPQHF.

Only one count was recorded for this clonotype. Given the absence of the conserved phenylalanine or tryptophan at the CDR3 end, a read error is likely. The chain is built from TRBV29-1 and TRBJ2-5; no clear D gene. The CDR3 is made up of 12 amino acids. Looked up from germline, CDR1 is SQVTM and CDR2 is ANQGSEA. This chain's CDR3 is CSVDLSPEIQYS. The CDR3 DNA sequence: TGCAGCGTTGATTTATCCCCCGAGATCCAGTACTCC.

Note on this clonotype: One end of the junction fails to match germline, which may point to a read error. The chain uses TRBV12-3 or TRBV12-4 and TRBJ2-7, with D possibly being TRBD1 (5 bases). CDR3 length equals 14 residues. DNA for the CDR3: TGTGCCAGCAGGTTAGTGGGGCAATCCTACGAGCAGTACTTC. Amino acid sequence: CASRLVGQSYEQYF.

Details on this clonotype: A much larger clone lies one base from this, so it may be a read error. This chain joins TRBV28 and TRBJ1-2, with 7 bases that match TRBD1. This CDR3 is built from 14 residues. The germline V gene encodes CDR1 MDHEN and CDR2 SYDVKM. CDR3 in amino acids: CASSPTGSNYDYTF. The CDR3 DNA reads TGTGCCAGCAGTCCGACAGGGTCAAACTATGACTACACCTTC.

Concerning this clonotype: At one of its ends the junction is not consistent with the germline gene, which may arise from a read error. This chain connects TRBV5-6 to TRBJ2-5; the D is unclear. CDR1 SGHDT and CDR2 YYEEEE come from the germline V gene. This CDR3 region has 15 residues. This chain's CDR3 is CASSFSVRRQETQYF. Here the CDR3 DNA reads TGTGCCAGTAGCTTCTCGGTCCGGAGACAAGAGACCCAGTACTTC.

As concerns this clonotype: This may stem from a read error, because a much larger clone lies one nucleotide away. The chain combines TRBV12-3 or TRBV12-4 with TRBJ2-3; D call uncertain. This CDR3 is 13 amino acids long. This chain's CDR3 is CTSSLQFTDTQYF. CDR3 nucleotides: TGTACCAGCAGTTTACAGTTTACAGATACGCAGTATTTT.

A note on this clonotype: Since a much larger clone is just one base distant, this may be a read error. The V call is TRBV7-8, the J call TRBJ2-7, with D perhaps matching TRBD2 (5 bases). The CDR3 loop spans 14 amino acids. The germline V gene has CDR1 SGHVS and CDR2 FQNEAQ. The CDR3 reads CASSLVVGVYEHYF. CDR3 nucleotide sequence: TGTGCCAGCAGCTTAGTTGTGGGAGTTTACGAGCACTACTTC.

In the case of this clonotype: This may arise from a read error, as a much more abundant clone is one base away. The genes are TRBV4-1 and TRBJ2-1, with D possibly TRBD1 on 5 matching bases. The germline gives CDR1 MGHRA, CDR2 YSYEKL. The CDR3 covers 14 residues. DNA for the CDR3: TGCGCCAGCACCAAAACGAGGACAAACAATAAGCAGTTCTTC. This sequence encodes CASTKTRTNNKQFF.

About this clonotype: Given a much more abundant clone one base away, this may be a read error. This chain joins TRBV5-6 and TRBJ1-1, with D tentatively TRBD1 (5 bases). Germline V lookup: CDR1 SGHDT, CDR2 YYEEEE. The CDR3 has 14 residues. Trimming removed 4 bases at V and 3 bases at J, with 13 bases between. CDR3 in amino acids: CASSGAAGDTEAFF. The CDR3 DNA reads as TGTGCCAGCAGCGGGGCCGCGGGCGACACTGAAGCTTTCTTT.

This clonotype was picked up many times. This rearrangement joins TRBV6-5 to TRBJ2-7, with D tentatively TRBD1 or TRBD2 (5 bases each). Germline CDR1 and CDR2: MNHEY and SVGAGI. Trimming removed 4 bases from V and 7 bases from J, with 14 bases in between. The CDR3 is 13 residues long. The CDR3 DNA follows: TGTGCCAGCAGTTTCGGACACGGAGGAGAGCAGTACTTC. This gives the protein CASSFGHGGEQYF.

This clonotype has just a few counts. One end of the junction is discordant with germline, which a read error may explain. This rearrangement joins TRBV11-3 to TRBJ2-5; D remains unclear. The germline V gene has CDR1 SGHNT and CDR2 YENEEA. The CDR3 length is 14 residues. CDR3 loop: CASSLESGRETQYF. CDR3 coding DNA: TGTGCCAGCAGCTTAGAATCGGGTCGAGAGACCCAGTACTTT. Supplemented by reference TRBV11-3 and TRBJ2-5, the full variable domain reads EAGVVQSPRYKIIEKKQPVAFWCNPISGHNTLYWYLQNLGQGPELLIRYENEEAVDDSQLPKDRFSAERLKGVDSTLKIQPAELGDSAVYLCASSLESGRETQYFGPGTRLLVL.

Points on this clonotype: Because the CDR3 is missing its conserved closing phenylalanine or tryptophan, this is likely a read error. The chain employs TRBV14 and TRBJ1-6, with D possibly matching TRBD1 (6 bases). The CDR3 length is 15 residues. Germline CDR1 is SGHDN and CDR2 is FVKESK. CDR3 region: CASSQEIQGDSPLHL. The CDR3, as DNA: TGTGCCAGTAGCCAAGAAATACAGGGAGACTCACCCCTCCACTTG.

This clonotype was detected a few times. The CDR3 DNA follows: TGTGCCAGCAGACGCGGATTTCGGGACATCAAGAACACTGAAGCTTTCTTT. It codes for CASRRGFRDIKNTEAFF. The chain uses TRBV5-4 and TRBJ1-1, with a possible D match to TRBD1 (6 bases). The CDR3 contains 17 residues. V lost 5 bases and J lost 1, with 21 bases in between. Germline CDR1 is SGHNT and CDR2 is YYREEE (reference sequence).

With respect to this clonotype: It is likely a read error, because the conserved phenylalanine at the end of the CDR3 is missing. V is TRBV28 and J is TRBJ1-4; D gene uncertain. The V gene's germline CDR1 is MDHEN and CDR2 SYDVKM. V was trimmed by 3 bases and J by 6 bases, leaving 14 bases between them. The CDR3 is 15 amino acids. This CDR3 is CASSFSGSRDEKLFS. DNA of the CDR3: TGTGCCAGCAGTTTTAGCGGAAGTAGGGATGAAAAACTGTTTTCT.

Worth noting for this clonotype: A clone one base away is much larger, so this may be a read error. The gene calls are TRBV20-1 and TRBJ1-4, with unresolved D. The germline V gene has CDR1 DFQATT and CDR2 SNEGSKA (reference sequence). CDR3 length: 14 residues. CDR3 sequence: CSTRGVSGDEKLFF. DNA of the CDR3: TGCAGTACTAGAGGCGTATCTGGGGATGAAAAACTGTTTTTT.

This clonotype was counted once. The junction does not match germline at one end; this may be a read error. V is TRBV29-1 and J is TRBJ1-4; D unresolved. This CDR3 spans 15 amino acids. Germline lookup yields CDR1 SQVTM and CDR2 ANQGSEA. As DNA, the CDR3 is TGCAACGTTGAAGATCCAGAGGCTGGAGGTGAAAAACTGTTTTTT. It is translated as CNVEDPEAGGEKLFF.

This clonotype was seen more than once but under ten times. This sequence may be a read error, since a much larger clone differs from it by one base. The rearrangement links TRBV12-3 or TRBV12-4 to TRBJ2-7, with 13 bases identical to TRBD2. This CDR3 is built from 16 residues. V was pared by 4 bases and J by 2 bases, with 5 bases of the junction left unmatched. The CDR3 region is CASSSSGLAGTYEQYF. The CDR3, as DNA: TGTGCCAGCAGTTCATCGGGACTAGCGGGAACCTACGAGCAGTACTTC.

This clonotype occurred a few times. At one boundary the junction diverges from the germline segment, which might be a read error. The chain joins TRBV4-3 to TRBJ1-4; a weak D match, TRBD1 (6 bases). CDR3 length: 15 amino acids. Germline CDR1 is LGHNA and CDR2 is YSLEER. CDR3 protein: CASSQEGAVNEKLSF. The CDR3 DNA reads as TGCGCCAGCAGCCAAGAGGGGGCGGTTAATGAAAAACTGTCTTTT.

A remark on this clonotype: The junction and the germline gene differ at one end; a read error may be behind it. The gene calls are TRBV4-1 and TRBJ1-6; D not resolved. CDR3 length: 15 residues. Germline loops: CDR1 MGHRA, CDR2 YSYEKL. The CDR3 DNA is TGCGCCAGCAACCAAGTTGGTCTCCAGGATTCACCCCTCCATTTT. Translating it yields CASNQVGLQDSPLHF.

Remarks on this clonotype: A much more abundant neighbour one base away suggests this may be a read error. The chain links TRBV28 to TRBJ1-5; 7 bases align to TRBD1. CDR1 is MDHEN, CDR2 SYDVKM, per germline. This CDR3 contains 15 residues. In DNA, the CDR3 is TGTGGCAGCAGCTCTGACAGGGCTCTTAATCAGCCCCAGCATTTT. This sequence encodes CGSSSDRALNQPQHF.

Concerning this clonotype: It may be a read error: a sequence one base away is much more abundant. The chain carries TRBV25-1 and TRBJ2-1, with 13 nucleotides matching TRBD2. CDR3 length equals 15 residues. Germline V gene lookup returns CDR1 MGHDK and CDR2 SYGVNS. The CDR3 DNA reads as TGTGCCATCAGTGACGGGGGACTAGCGGGGAATGAGCAGTTCTTC. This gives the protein CAISDGGLAGNEQFF.

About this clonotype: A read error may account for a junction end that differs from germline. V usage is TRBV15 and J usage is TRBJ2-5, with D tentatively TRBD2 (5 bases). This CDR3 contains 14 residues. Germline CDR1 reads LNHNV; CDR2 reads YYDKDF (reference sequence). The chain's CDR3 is CATRRGFQRETQYF. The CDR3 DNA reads TGTGCCACCAGGAGAGGGTTTCAGAGGGAGACCCAGTACTTC.